A selection of T cell receptor beta chains follows, all from one sample in a study of T cell repertoires in cytomegalovirus infection. TCRdb re-called the reads through MiXCR, storing one row per CDR3 protein. The sample holds 640,000 or so distinct CDR3 sequences, 30% to 35% seen once. The antigens these receptors bind are not known. The source material was cultured PBMCs, sampled from culture after CMV antigen stimulation. The source of these receptors is a human donor in good health (CMV status not recorded). Some clones in this sample may be carry-over from other donors' samples. CDR3s include the opening cysteine and the closing phenylalanine or tryptophan. A D gene is named only where the DNA matches it firmly. Where a row states a size, it is once, few, many or the class of an expanded clone; other rows omit it.

clone size: few; D gene: NA; V gene: TRBV12-3/TRBV12-4; J gene: TRBJ2-3; CDR3 DNA: TGTGCCAGCAGCTCCACAGGGTCTGATACGCAGTATTTT; CDR3 protein: CASSSTGSDTQYF
clone size: NA; D gene: TRBD2; V gene: TRBV28; J gene: TRBJ2-1; CDR3 DNA: TGTGCCAGCAGTTCCGGGGTAGCGGGAGGGCCGGGCTCCTACAATGAGCAGTTCTTC; CDR3 protein: CASSSGVAGGPGSYNEQFF
clone size: NA; D gene: NA; V gene: TRBV27; J gene: TRBJ1-6; CDR3 DNA: TGTGCCAGCAGAATGGCGAGCTCCTATAATTCACCCCTCCACTTT; CDR3 protein: CASRMASSYNSPLHF
clone size: few; D gene: NA; V gene: TRBV11-2; J gene: TRBJ2-1; CDR3 DNA: TGTGCCAGCAGCTTATTGTGGGCTGAGCAGTTCTTC; CDR3 protein: CASSLLWAEQFF
clone size: once; D gene: TRBD1; V gene: TRBV7-9; J gene: TRBJ1-2; CDR3 DNA: TGTGCCAGCAGCCGGCCGGACAGGTCTAACTATGGCTACACCTTC; CDR3 protein: CASSRPDRSNYGYTF
clone size: few; D gene: NA; V gene: TRBV4-3; J gene: TRBJ2-5; CDR3 DNA: TGCGCCAGCAGCCAAGATCAGGGGAGGTTTGGAGAGACCCAGTACTTC; CDR3 protein: CASSQDQGRFGETQYF
clone size: NA; D gene: TRBD2; V gene: TRBV20-1; J gene: TRBJ2-7; CDR3 DNA: TGCAGTGCTAGTATCCCGTCCCGGGGGGACTACGAGCAGTACTTC; CDR3 protein: CSASIPSRGDYEQYF
clone size: once; D gene: NA; V gene: TRBV30; J gene: TRBJ1-3; CDR3 DNA: TGTGCCTGGAAGGTCCACGGTGGAAACACCATATATTTT; CDR3 protein: CAWKVHGGNTIYF
clone size: many; D gene: NA; V gene: TRBV7-8; J gene: TRBJ1-6; CDR3 DNA: TGTGCCAGCAGCCCTGGACATATATCCTCACCCCTCCACTTT; CDR3 protein: CASSPGHISSPLHF
clone size: NA; D gene: TRBD2; V gene: TRBV12-3/TRBV12-4; J gene: TRBJ2-7; CDR3 DNA: TGTGCCAGCAAAGCGGCTAGCGGGAGAGTCGGGTCCTACGAGCAGTACTTC; CDR3 protein: CASKAASGRVGSYEQYF
clone size: NA; D gene: TRBD2; V gene: TRBV11-2; J gene: TRBJ2-7; CDR3 DNA: TGTGCCAGCAGCATCCCTAGCGGTTACGAGCAGTACTTC; CDR3 protein: CASSIPSGYEQYF
clone size: many; D gene: NA; V gene: TRBV7-2; J gene: TRBJ1-4; CDR3 DNA: TGTGCCAGCAGCCCGGACAGTCAGAATGAAAAACTGTTTTTT; CDR3 protein: CASSPDSQNEKLFF
clone size: NA; D gene: NA; V gene: TRBV6-4; J gene: TRBJ2-2; CDR3 DNA: TGTGCCAGCAGTGCGGGGGCAGACAAGTGGTGGAGCGGGGAGCTGTTTTTT; CDR3 protein: CASSAGADKWWSGELFF
clone size: NA; D gene: NA; V gene: TRBV12-3/TRBV12-4; J gene: TRBJ1-4; CDR3 DNA: TGTGCCAGCAGTTTGGCAGGTAGTGGGTGGGGTAATGAAAAACTGTTTTTT; CDR3 protein: CASSLAGSGWGNEKLFF
clone size: NA; D gene: NA; V gene: TRBV28; J gene: TRBJ1-1; CDR3 DNA: TGTGCCAGCAGTTTTGAAGGGGGATCCGCTTTCTTT; CDR3 protein: CASSFEGGSAFF
clone size: NA; D gene: NA; V gene: TRBV7-2; J gene: TRBJ2-3; CDR3 DNA: TGTGCCAGCAGCTTACACCCCAGGGCAGATACGCAGTATTTT; CDR3 protein: CASSLHPRADTQYF
clone size: NA; D gene: NA; V gene: TRBV4-3; J gene: TRBJ2-3; CDR3 DNA: TGCGCCAGCAGCCATGAGAAGGGAGATACGCAGTATTTT; CDR3 protein: CASSHEKGDTQYF
clone size: NA; D gene: NA; V gene: TRBV10-3; J gene: TRBJ1-5; CDR3 DNA: TGTGCCATCAGTTCGCGGGGACCTGAGCCCCAGCATTTT; CDR3 protein: CAISSRGPEPQHF
clone size: NA; D gene: NA; V gene: TRBV20-1; J gene: TRBJ2-7; CDR3 DNA: TGCAGTGCTACCCGAGAAGGGAGATACGAGCAGTACTTC; CDR3 protein: CSATREGRYEQYF
clone size: few; D gene: NA; V gene: TRBV12-3/TRBV12-4; J gene: TRBJ2-6; CDR3 DNA: TGTGCCAGCAGTTTATTAGGTCTCTCTGGGGCCAACGTCCTGACTTTC; CDR3 protein: CASSLLGLSGANVLTF
clone size: NA; D gene: TRBD2; V gene: TRBV18; J gene: TRBJ2-5; CDR3 DNA: TGTGCCAGCTCACCGACGGCGGGGGGACGGGAGACCCAGTACTTC; CDR3 protein: CASSPTAGGRETQYF
clone size: NA; D gene: NA; V gene: TRBV19; J gene: TRBJ1-1; CDR3 DNA: TGTGCCTCGAAGATCACCGTCGTGGACACTGAAGCTTTCTTT; CDR3 protein: CASKITVVDTEAFF
clone size: few; D gene: NA; V gene: TRBV6-1; J gene: TRBJ2-3; CDR3 DNA: TGTGCCAGCAGTGGTGACAGCTTATCAAGAGGCACAGATACGCAGTATTTT; CDR3 protein: CASSGDSLSRGTDTQYF
clone size: NA; D gene: NA; V gene: TRBV5-1; J gene: TRBJ2-3; CDR3 DNA: TGCGCCAGCAGCTTGGAAGGGGGTTGGACAGATACGCAGTATTTT; CDR3 protein: CASSLEGGWTDTQYF
clone size: once; D gene: NA; V gene: TRBV29-1; J gene: TRBJ1-2; CDR3 DNA: TGCAGCGGGGGGGGGATCGTTTATGGCTACACCTTC; CDR3 protein: CSGGGIVYGYTF
clone size: many; D gene: TRBD1; V gene: TRBV7-9; J gene: TRBJ1-1; CDR3 DNA: TGTGCCAGCAGCTTAGAGGTGGGCAGGGGGAAGAACACTGAAGCTTTCTTT; CDR3 protein: CASSLEVGRGKNTEAFF
clone size: many; D gene: NA; V gene: TRBV7-2; J gene: TRBJ1-1; CDR3 DNA: TGTGCCAGCAGCTTTTCCAGGGGCACTGAAGCTTTCTTT; CDR3 protein: CASSFSRGTEAFF
clone size: few; D gene: NA; V gene: TRBV27; J gene: TRBJ1-5; CDR3 DNA: TGTGCCAGCAGTTTATCAGGGCAGGGCAATCAGCCCCAGCATTTT; CDR3 protein: CASSLSGQGNQPQHF
clone size: few; D gene: TRBD2; V gene: TRBV7-2; J gene: TRBJ2-5; CDR3 DNA: TGTGCCAGCAGCCTCGAGCGGGGAGAGACCCAGTACTTC; CDR3 protein: CASSLERGETQYF
clone size: NA; D gene: TRBD2; V gene: TRBV11-2; J gene: TRBJ2-5; CDR3 DNA: TGTGCCAGCAGTCCAAGGCCTAGCGGGGGACATGAGACCCAGTACTTC; CDR3 protein: CASSPRPSGGHETQYF
clone size: NA; D gene: NA; V gene: TRBV5-4; J gene: TRBJ1-3; CDR3 DNA: TGTGCCAGCAGCTTGAGGCATGCTGGAAACACCATATATTTT; CDR3 protein: CASSLRHAGNTIYF
clone size: NA; D gene: NA; V gene: TRBV9; J gene: TRBJ2-7; CDR3 DNA: TGTGCCAGCAGCGCGGGGCGGGCGGGACTCTACGAGCAGTACTTC; CDR3 protein: CASSAGRAGLYEQYF
clone size: NA; D gene: TRBD1; V gene: TRBV5-4; J gene: TRBJ1-5; CDR3 DNA: TGTGCCAGCACCCACCCCGAGGGACAGAGGTTCGCGTGGCCCCAGCATTTT; CDR3 protein: CASTHPEGQRFAWPQHF
clone size: once; D gene: NA; V gene: TRBV2; J gene: TRBJ2-3; CDR3 DNA: TGTGCCAGCGGGGGGACCGGAGATACGCAGTATTTT; CDR3 protein: CASGGTGDTQYF
clone size: NA; D gene: NA; V gene: TRBV5-6; J gene: TRBJ2-3; CDR3 DNA: TGTGCCAGCAGCTCCGCTCCCCTCACAGATACGCAGTATTTT; CDR3 protein: CASSSAPLTDTQYF
clone size: many; D gene: NA; V gene: TRBV7-2; J gene: TRBJ1-1; CDR3 DNA: TGTGCCAGCAGCTTACGACCCCCTATGGAAGCTTTCTTT; CDR3 protein: CASSLRPPMEAFF
clone size: few; D gene: NA; V gene: TRBV20-1; J gene: TRBJ2-1; CDR3 DNA: TGCAGTGCTATAGACCGGGACGGATACTACAATGAGCAGTTCTTC; CDR3 protein: CSAIDRDGYYNEQFF
clone size: NA; D gene: NA; V gene: TRBV19; J gene: TRBJ1-5; CDR3 DNA: TGTGCCAGTAGTATCATGGGGGGAAGCAATCAGCCCCAGCATTTT; CDR3 protein: CASSIMGGSNQPQHF
clone size: few; D gene: NA; V gene: TRBV6-1; J gene: TRBJ2-4; CDR3 DNA: TGTGCCAGCAGTGAAGCTTCCCAGGGAAACATTCAGTACTTC; CDR3 protein: CASSEASQGNIQYF
clone size: once; D gene: TRBD1; V gene: TRBV15; J gene: TRBJ2-5; CDR3 DNA: TGTGCCACCAGCGAGGAAGGGGGCGGGGAGACCCAGTACTTC; CDR3 protein: CATSEEGGGETQYF